The source of this TCR beta chain is a study of shared clonotypes between healthy human individuals. The CDR3 runs 15 residues. Germline V gene lookup returns CDR1 SGHAT and CDR2 FQNNGV. J was trimmed by 0 bases and V by 4 bases; bases with no gene match: 3. Each subset's genomic DNA was split evenly across several immunoSEQ plates. The method was immunoSEQ multiplex PCR; TCRdb's version includes in-frame clones alone and lacks a portion of them. The sample lists approximately 530,000 clones; around 96% were seen once. The receptor's source is a woman in her 30s in good health. The sample taken for sequencing was naive CD4+ T cells sorted from blood. Subset meaning: CD45RA+ positively selected. J is TRBJ2-1 and V is TRBV11-2; 7 bases are shared with TRBD1. Here the CDR3 DNA reads TGTGCCAGCAGCTCACGACAGGGCTCCTACAATGAGCAGTTCTTC. This gives the protein CASSSRQGSYNEQFF.